This paragraph covers one T cell receptor (beta chain) sequence. Its antigen is currently unknown. Just one base apart from a much larger clone, this may be a read error. This sample was included in a study of tumor-infiltrating lymphocytes in primary liver carcinoma. In the study overall: Maximum tumor diameters ranged from about 4.2 to 11 cm, stage T1-T3 N0M0. Sample yields, roughly 3.65 to 8 million productive TCRbeta reads, were similar across the tissue types.

In addition to blood RNA drawn from unsorted whole blood, germline DNA was extracted. Germline V gives CDR1 ENHRY, CDR2 SYGVKD. This CDR3 comprises 16 residues. Notes on the study in general: Compared with blood, tumor repertoires held significantly more in their top 250 clones.

The investigators made TCR beta cDNA from roughly 0.55 ug total RNA, using a constant-region primer. Slightly modified ARM-PCR with three nested multiplex PCR rounds yielded TCR beta libraries. Both of the initial two PCR rounds ran for about 11 cycles and employed TRBV1-TRBV30 forward primers alongside a C-beta reverse primer. TCRdb reprocessed the multiplex PCR reads with MiXCR, giving one entry per CDR3 protein. The profile shows 330,000 or so distinct CDR3 sequences, about 61% of them singletons. Sequenced: peripheral blood. This sequence was found in a man aged 35 to 55 with primary liver carcinoma and hepatitis B virus infection. The chain links TRBV10-3 to TRBJ2-1; 10 bases map to TRBD2. The CDR3 region is CAISNPRLAGVNEQLF. As DNA, the CDR3 is TGTGCCATCAGTAATCCCCGGCTAGCGGGAGTCAATGAGCAGCTCTTC.